Sequencing of this TCR beta chain was carried out in a study of T cell responses to AZD1222 COVID-19 vaccine. The study, taken as a whole, reports: Breadth and depth of Spike-specific TCRs rose after two AZD1222 doses. It should be noted that donors were predominantly white British and more often female, and clonal diversity was possibly underestimated. Nearly half of spike-specific TCRs reportedly target variant regions that are unmutated in the B.1.351 and B.1.1.7 variants. Spike was spanned by vaccine-associated CD4 TCRs, with dominance at 160-218 and 743-854.

The CDR3 has 19 amino acids. V lost 4 bases and J lost 1; bases outside the gene matches: 16. CDR1 is KGHDR, CDR2 SFDVKD, per germline. With respect to this clone: Antigen unknown.

Method: immunoSEQ multiplex PCR; TCRdb's copy keeps in-frame clones and lacks some. This table has more than 150,000 clones, approximately 91% appearing once. This chain connects TRBV24-1 to TRBJ2-5; 8 positions match TRBD1. This receptor was obtained from an adult in good health. Sequencing was performed on peripheral blood, taken on day 0 of AZD1222 vaccination. CDR3 sequence reads: CATSDSALGQARTQETQYF. Here the CDR3 DNA reads TGTGCCACCAGTGACTCCGCCTTGGGACAGGCGAGAACCCAAGAGACCCAGTACTTC.